One and the same sample provided the 6 T cell receptor beta chains below, sequenced in a study of cytomegalovirus exposure and HLA in healthy donors. Primers: 60 Vbeta forward and 13 Jbeta reverse. Profiled with immunoSEQ multiplex PCR; TCRdb holds only in-frame clones, not every one. The sample lists roughly 200,000 clones; roughly 74% were seen once. The sequenced material came from PBMCs. Every receptor here comes from a female donor in good health and CMV-seronegative.

V is TRBV9 and J is TRBJ1-2; D remains ambiguous. CDR1 and CDR2 (germline): SGDLS, YYNGEE. This CDR3 is built from 15 residues. The germline V and J ends were trimmed by 0 bases and 0 bases, with 9 bases remaining between them. The DNA of the CDR3 is TGTGCCAGCAGCGTAGCTTCGGGTACTAACTATGGCTACACCTTC. As protein: CASSVASGTNYGYTF.

Turning to this clone: The same CDR3 can be traced to other DNA sequences in this sample. The chain has TRBV7-2 and TRBJ2-7; 11 bases agree with TRBD2. The CDR3 is 15 amino acids. Per germline, CDR1 SGHTA and CDR2 FQGNSA. Trimming cost V 1 base and J 4 bases; bases outside gene matches: 3. In DNA, the CDR3 is TGTGCCAGCAGCTTAGGCCCTAGCGGGGGGTACGAGCAGTACTTC. Translated: CASSLGPSGGYEQYF.

There are a few counts of this clone. The J gene is TRBJ1-2, the V gene TRBV9; D remains unclear. The V end was cut by 4 bases, the J end by 2 bases, with 9 bases between. This CDR3 is 13 amino acids long. Germline values: CDR1 SGDLS, CDR2 YYNGEE. CDR3: CASSTTENYGYTF. In DNA, the CDR3 is TGTGCCAGCAGCACGACGGAGAACTATGGCTACACCTTC.

V and J are TRBV11-3 and TRBJ2-3; TRBD2 might be the D (5 bases). This CDR3 comprises 14 residues. Germline V lookup: CDR1 SGHNT, CDR2 YENEEA. Trimming took 0 bases from V and 3 from J, leaving 7 bases between them. In nucleotides, the CDR3 is TGTGCCAGCAGCTTAGACGGGATAACAGATACGCAGTATTTT. Its translation is CASSLDGITDTQYF.

This clone came up a few times. The chain links TRBV4-2 to TRBJ1-1, with 7 bases lining up with TRBD1. The CDR3 length is 17 residues. The V gene's germline CDR1 is LGHNA and CDR2 YNFKEQ. The J segment lost 5 bases and the V segment lost 3 bases, leaving 15 bases of the junction unmatched. The CDR3 spells CASSQGTEGGVRTEAFF. DNA of the CDR3: TGTGCCAGCAGCCAGGGAACAGAAGGGGGCGTTAGAACTGAAGCTTTCTTT.

The chain is built from TRBV27 and TRBJ1-4; D not certain. This CDR3 region has 11 residues. CDR1 is MNHEY and CDR2 is SMNVEV in the germline V gene (reference sequence). V lost 6 bases and J lost 5, with 4 bases in between. CDR3 nucleotides: TGTGCCAGCAGGACAAATGAAAAACTGTTTTTT. It is translated as CASRTNEKLFF.